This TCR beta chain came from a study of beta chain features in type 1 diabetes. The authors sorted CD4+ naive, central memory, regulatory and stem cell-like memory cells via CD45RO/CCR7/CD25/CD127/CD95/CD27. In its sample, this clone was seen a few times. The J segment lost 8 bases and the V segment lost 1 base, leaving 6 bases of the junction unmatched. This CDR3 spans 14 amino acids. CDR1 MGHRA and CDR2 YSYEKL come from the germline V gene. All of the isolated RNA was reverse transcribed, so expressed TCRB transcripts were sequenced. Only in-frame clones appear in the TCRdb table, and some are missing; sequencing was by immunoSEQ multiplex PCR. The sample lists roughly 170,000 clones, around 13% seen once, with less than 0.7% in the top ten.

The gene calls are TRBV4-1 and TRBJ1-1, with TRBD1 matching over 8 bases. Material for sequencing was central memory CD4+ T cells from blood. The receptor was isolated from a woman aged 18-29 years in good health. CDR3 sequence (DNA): TGCGCCAGCAGCCAAGGGACAGGGAAAAGAGAAGCTTTCTTT. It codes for CASSQGTGKREAFF.